This passage covers 30 T cell receptor beta chains from one sample sequenced in a study of blood T cell repertoires in COVID-19. Sequencing used immunoSEQ multiplex PCR; TCRdb keeps in-frame clones, though not all of them. The table lists 100,000 to 150,000 clones, roughly nine tenths of them singletons. What was sequenced was peripheral blood. These receptor sequences come from a man between 65 and 85 years old who had recovered from COVID-19.

The chain has TRBV18 and TRBJ1-6, with 10 bases aligning to TRBD1. The CDR3 extends over 16 amino acids. With V trimmed by 1 base and J by 8 bases, 5 bases remained unmatched. From germline, CDR1 is KGHSH and CDR2 LQKENI. CDR3 coding DNA: TGTGCCAGCTCACCACGGACAGGGGGGATTGATTCACCCCTCCACTTT. This codes for CASSPRTGGIDSPLHF.

The CDR3 DNA reads as TGTGCCAGCAGCTCCCTCGGGAACACAGATACGCAGTATTTT. Encoded protein: CASSSLGNTDTQYF. The chain has TRBV11-2 and TRBJ2-3, with a weak D call TRBD2 (5 bases). Germline lookup yields CDR1 SGHAT and CDR2 FQNNGV. V was cut by 4 bases and J by 2 bases, with 10 bases left in between. This CDR3 comprises 14 residues.

J is TRBJ2-7 and V is TRBV7-2; 9 positions match TRBD2. The germline gives CDR1 SGHTA, CDR2 FQGNSA. Unmatched junction bases numbered 7, after V lost 5 bases and J lost 2 bases. The CDR3 contains 15 residues. In DNA form, the CDR3 reads TGTGCCAGCAGCCCCCGGACTAGCGCAACCTACGAGCAGTACTTC. This gives the protein CASSPRTSATYEQYF.

The chain couples TRBV11-3 to TRBJ1-1; TRBD1 matches 7 bases. V shed 1 base, J shed 5 bases, and the junction held 7 bases outside the gene matches. The CDR3 length is 15 residues. CDR1 is SGHNT, CDR2 YENEEA, per germline. The CDR3 region is CASSLGNRGPTEAFF. CDR3 nucleotide sequence: TGTGCCAGCAGCTTAGGAAACAGGGGCCCAACTGAAGCTTTCTTT.

The sample holds one count of this clone. The V call is TRBV4-3, the J call TRBJ2-1, with 7 bases that match TRBD2. CDR1 is LGHNA and CDR2 is YSLEER in the germline V gene. The ends lost 4 bases at V and 2 bases at J; junction bases unmatched: 8. The CDR3 covers 16 residues. The CDR3 DNA follows: TGCGCCAGCAGCCTGGGCATCCGGGAGGCCTACAATGAGCAGTTCTTC. This gives the protein CASSLGIREAYNEQFF.

Written as DNA, the CDR3 is TGTGCCAGCAGTTCCCGCTGGACAGGGGAAGAGACCCAGTACTTC. It is translated as CASSSRWTGEETQYF. The V and J genes are TRBV6-6 and TRBJ2-5; TRBD1 matches 9 bases. Germline V lookup: CDR1 MNHNY, CDR2 SVGAGI (reference sequence). V shed 4 bases and J 3 bases; nucleotides not matched to a gene: 6. The CDR3 is 15 residues long.

The chain carries TRBV7-9 and TRBJ1-1; D possibly corresponds to TRBD1 (5 bases). The CDR3 runs to 13 residues. V dropped 4 bases and J dropped 4 bases, with 10 bases sitting between them. The germline gives CDR1 SEHNR, CDR2 FQNEAQ (reference sequence). This chain's CDR3 is CASSCRGCTEAFF. DNA for the CDR3: TGTGCCAGCAGCTGTCGGGGGTGCACTGAAGCTTTCTTT.

This rearrangement joins TRBV5-4 to TRBJ1-1; TRBD1 is a possible D gene (5 bases). The CDR3 has 15 amino acids. Germline CDR1 reads SGHNT; CDR2 reads YYREEE (reference sequence). Trimming left V 2 bases short and J 12 bases short, with 23 bases between. CDR3 sequence: CASSLKERGDEVPFF. The CDR3 DNA follows: TGTGCCAGCAGCTTAAAAGAACGGGGGGACGAGGTTCCTTTCTTT. Full variable domain (rest looked up from reference TRBV5-4 and TRBJ1-1): ETGVTQSPTHLIKTRGQQVTLRCSSQSGHNTVSWYQQALGQGPQFIFQYYREEENGRGNFPPRFSGLQFPNYSSELNVNALELDDSALYLCASSLKERGDEVPFFGQGTRLTVV.

J is TRBJ1-1 and V is TRBV11-2, with 8 nucleotides matching TRBD1. This CDR3 contains 14 residues. V lost 1 base and J lost 3; bases outside the gene matches: 1. Per the germline V gene, CDR1 is SGHAT and CDR2 is FQNNGV. The CDR3 loop is CASSLAGGYTEAFF. The CDR3, as DNA: TGTGCCAGCAGCTTAGCAGGGGGCTACACTGAAGCTTTCTTT.

V gene TRBV2 combines with J gene TRBJ1-2; unclear D gene. The V end lost 6 bases, the J end lost 8 bases, and 22 bases lay between the germline ends. CDR3 size: 15 residues. Germline V lookup: CDR1 SNHLY, CDR2 FYNNEI. In DNA form, the CDR3 reads TGTGCCAGCAGCCCAGAGGATGGGGAGTATTCCGGCTACACCTTC. Its protein product is CASSPEDGEYSGYTF.

The table lists this clone with a count of one. This sequence joins TRBV4-1 and TRBJ1-2; perhaps TRBD1 as D (6 bases). CDR1 is MGHRA, CDR2 YSYEKL, per germline. The CDR3 covers 17 residues. V shed 2 bases and J shed 7 bases, with 23 bases lying between them. Here the CDR3 DNA reads TGCGCCAGCAGCCAAAATGAGAGGGCAGGGGATTTCCTTGGCTACACCTTC. Amino acid sequence: CASSQNERAGDFLGYTF.

This chain joins TRBV10-3 and TRBJ2-5; 14 positions agree with TRBD2. Losses at the gene ends were 0 bases for V and 4 bases for J; bases not matched to a gene: 4. The CDR3 spans 17 residues. Germline values: CDR1 ENHRY, CDR2 SYGVKD. CDR3 amino acids: CAISESMGTSGRETQYF. As DNA, the CDR3 is TGTGCCATCAGTGAGTCGATGGGGACTAGCGGGAGAGAGACCCAGTACTTC.

The CDR3 region is CASSLGQGVYEQYF. For the CDR3, the DNA is TGTGCCAGCAGCTTGGGACAGGGGGTATACGAGCAGTACTTC. The chain couples TRBV7-9 to TRBJ2-7, with 11 bases aligning to TRBD1. Germline-derived CDR1 and CDR2 are SEHNR and FQNEAQ (reference sequence). Trimming took 3 bases from V and 4 from J; bases not matched to a gene: 2. The length of the CDR3 is 14 residues. The whole variable domain, filled in from reference TRBV7-9 and TRBJ2-7, reads DTGVSQNPRHKITKRGQNVTFRCDPISEHNRLYWYRQTLGQGPEFLTYFQNEAQLEKSRLLSDRFSAERPKGSFSTLEIQRTEQGDSAMYLCASSLGQGVYEQYFGPGTRLTVT.

V gene TRBV18 combines with J gene TRBJ1-4; 7 bases map to TRBD1. V was pared by 6 bases and J by 8 bases, with 6 bases of the junction left unmatched. Per the germline V gene, CDR1 is KGHSH and CDR2 is LQKENI. There are 13 residues in the CDR3. The chain's CDR3 is CASSRDRGEKLFF. CDR3 DNA sequence: TGTGCCAGCTCCCGGGACAGAGGGGAAAAACTGTTTTTT.

V is TRBV4-1 and J is TRBJ1-2; 9 bases are shared with TRBD1. CDR3 length: 14 amino acids. V lost 4 bases and J lost 4; bases outside the gene matches: 4. The germline V gene has CDR1 MGHRA and CDR2 YSYEKL. This CDR3 reads CASSLDRGTYGYTF. The CDR3 DNA reads as TGCGCCAGCAGCCTCGACAGGGGGACCTATGGCTACACCTTC.

This clone was seen many times. The J gene is TRBJ2-1, the V gene TRBV6-5, with a weak D call TRBD1 (5 bases). V was cut by 2 bases and J by 4 bases, with 12 bases left in between. Germline values: CDR1 MNHEY, CDR2 SVGAGI. This CDR3 region has 15 residues. As DNA, the CDR3 is TGTGCCAGCAGTTACGAAGGGGCTCCGTACAATGAGCAGTTCTTC. This sequence encodes CASSYEGAPYNEQFF.

The CDR3 sequence: CASSLAGGAGNEQFF. The CDR3 DNA sequence: TGTGCCAGCAGTTTAGCGGGAGGCGCCGGGAATGAGCAGTTCTTC. V and J are TRBV2 and TRBJ2-1; 10 bases match TRBD2. CDR1 is SNHLY, CDR2 FYNNEI, per germline. This CDR3 has 15 amino acids. The ends lost 5 bases at V and 7 bases at J; junction bases unmatched: 8. The whole variable domain, remainder taken from reference TRBV2 and TRBJ2-1, is EPEVTQTPSHQVTQMGQEVILRCVPISNHLYFYWYRQILGQKVEFLVSFYNNEISEKSEIFDDQFSVERPDGSNFTLKIRSTKLEDSAMYFCASSLAGGAGNEQFFGPGTRLTVL.

This clone occurred once. The gene calls are TRBV5-6 and TRBJ1-4; 7 bases agree with TRBD1. CDR3 length equals 15 residues. V shed 6 bases and J 6 bases; nucleotides not matched to a gene: 11. Germline CDR1 is SGHDT and CDR2 is YYEEEE. Here the CDR3 DNA reads TGTGCCAGCAACAAAAAGGGGGCTGAGTATGAAAAACTGTTTTTT. This translates into CASNKKGAEYEKLFF.

V usage is TRBV4-2 and J usage is TRBJ2-3; the D is unclear. V was shortened by 0 bases and J by 4 bases, with 5 bases between the two germline ends. CDR3 size: 13 residues. Germline V lookup: CDR1 LGHNA, CDR2 YNFKEQ. This chain's CDR3 is CASSQDPSDTQYF. CDR3 bases: TGTGCCAGCAGCCAAGACCCCTCAGATACGCAGTATTTT.

The genes are TRBV27 and TRBJ2-3; tentatively, D is TRBD1 (6 bases). The CDR3 is made up of 16 amino acids. Deletions cut 4 bases from V and 1 base from J, with 15 bases between. From germline, CDR1 is MNHEY and CDR2 SMNVEV (reference sequence). The CDR3 DNA sequence: TGTGCCAGCAGTTCCTTCCAACGACAGGGCACAGATACGCAGTATTTT. Amino acid sequence: CASSSFQRQGTDTQYF.

With respect to this clone: One end of the junction varies from germline; a read error may be responsible. The chain recombines TRBV6-5 with TRBJ2-1; D may be TRBD2 (6 bases). CDR1 is MNHEY and CDR2 is SVGAGI in the germline V gene. The CDR3 totals 11 residues. This chain's CDR3 is CASTAGYELFF. In DNA, the CDR3 is TGTGCCAGCACCGCGGGGTACGAGCTGTTCTTC.

V gene TRBV6-5 combines with J gene TRBJ2-2; 9 bases are shared with TRBD1. The V gene end was trimmed by 4 bases and the J gene end by 4 bases; junction bases not matched to a gene: 1. Germline V lookup: CDR1 MNHEY, CDR2 SVGAGI. There are 14 residues in the CDR3. The CDR3 region is CASSSGQGTGELFF. As DNA, the CDR3 is TGTGCCAGCAGTTCGGGACAGGGCACCGGGGAGCTGTTTTTT.

The CDR3 loop is CASSLSFTGGNYGYTF. CDR3 DNA sequence: TGTGCCAGCAGTTTATCGTTTACAGGGGGCAACTATGGCTACACCTTC. V gene TRBV27 combines with J gene TRBJ1-2, with 9 bases that match TRBD1. The trim removed 0 bases at V and 2 bases at J, leaving 4 bases unmatched. CDR3 length: 16 residues. The germline V gene has CDR1 MNHEY and CDR2 SMNVEV (reference sequence).

V and J are TRBV7-8 and TRBJ2-1; the match to TRBD2 covers 9 bases. The V gene end was trimmed by 1 base and the J gene end by 5 bases; junction bases not matched to a gene: 3. Germline V gene data show CDR1 as SGHVS and CDR2 as FQNEAQ. The CDR3 length is 15 residues. The CDR3 protein is CASSLGLAANNEQFF. For the CDR3, the DNA is TGTGCCAGCAGCTTAGGACTAGCGGCGAACAATGAGCAGTTCTTC.

This clone has just a few counts. V gene TRBV4-2 combines with J gene TRBJ1-2, with 8 bases that match TRBD1. The CDR3 consists of 16 residues. The trim removed 0 bases at V and 3 bases at J, leaving 6 bases unmatched. Germline-derived CDR1 and CDR2 are LGHNA and YNFKEQ. CDR3: CASSQDQGAGDYGYTF. The CDR3, as DNA: TGTGCCAGCAGCCAAGATCAGGGGGCAGGGGACTATGGCTACACCTTC.

The rearrangement uses TRBV2 and TRBJ1-5; D uncertain. Germline values: CDR1 SNHLY, CDR2 FYNNEI. The V end lost 8 bases, the J end lost 5 bases, and 13 bases lay between the germline ends. The CDR3 sequence is 13 residues long. The CDR3 coding sequence is TGTGCCAGCGCCCGCGGTGAGGATCAGCCCCAGCATTTT. Its translation is CASARGEDQPQHF.

This chain uses TRBV7-2 with TRBJ2-3; TRBD2 agrees at 8 bases. Germline V CDR1 and CDR2: SGHTA, FQGNSA. J gave up 7 bases and V 4 bases, and 4 bases lay outside the gene matches. The CDR3 is made up of 13 amino acids. The DNA of the CDR3 is TGTGCCAGCAGCTGGAGACTAGCGCATACGCAGTATTTT. Translation gives CASSWRLAHTQYF.

The chain recombines TRBV10-3 with TRBJ1-1; D is undetermined. Germline lookup yields CDR1 ENHRY and CDR2 SYGVKD. CDR3 size: 15 residues. The V gene lost 2 bases and the J gene lost 0 bases, with 10 bases spanning the gap. The CDR3, as DNA: TGTGCCATCAGTGAGCCACGAACAGTGAACACTGAAGCTTTCTTT. It translates to CAISEPRTVNTEAFF.

V gene TRBV4-2 combines with J gene TRBJ1-2; D is possibly TRBD1 (5 bases). V shed 4 bases and J shed 1 base, with 13 bases lying between them. This CDR3 contains 15 residues. CDR1 is LGHNA, CDR2 YNFKEQ, per germline. The CDR3 loop is CASSPISQGNYGYTF. CDR3 bases: TGTGCCAGCAGCCCTATCTCGCAGGGTAACTATGGCTACACCTTC.

The rearrangement links TRBV9 to TRBJ2-1, with D hard to call. CDR1 SGDLS and CDR2 YYNGEE come from the germline V gene. The CDR3 loop spans 13 amino acids. Trimming shortened V by 5 bases and J by 5 bases, and 11 bases separated the two germline ends. CDR3 DNA: TGTGCCAGCAGTCGTAGTCCCGACAATGAGCAGTTCTTC. Its protein product is CASSRSPDNEQFF. The variable domain in full, with the rest retrieved from reference TRBV9 and TRBJ2-1, is DSGVTQTPKHLITATGQRVTLRCSPRSGDLSVYWYQQSLDQGLQFLIQYYNGEERAKGNILERFSAQQFPDLHSELNLSSLELGDSALYFCASSRSPDNEQFFGPGTRLTVL.